This T cell receptor beta chain was profiled in a study of technical replicates of blood from several donors. Measured with immunoSEQ multiplex PCR; TCRdb has only the in-frame clones, and not every one. The sample consists of tens of thousands of clones, 91% of them appearing once. Trimming left V 4 bases short and J 10 bases short, with 15 bases between. Looked up from germline, CDR1 is SGHTS and CDR2 is YDEGEE. The CDR3 is made up of 14 amino acids. The rearrangement links TRBV5-8 to TRBJ1-6; a weak D match, TRBD1 (5 bases). The sequenced sample was PBMCs. The TCR was taken from a human donor in good health. Some clones in this sample may be carry-over from other donors' samples. CDR3 region: CASSPGTDRSPLHF. CDR3 in DNA: TGTGCCAGCAGCCCCGGGACTGACCGGTCACCCCTCCACTTT. The complete variable domain, with remaining parts taken from reference TRBV5-8 and TRBJ1-6, reads EAGVTQSPTHLIKTRGQQATLRCSPISGHTSVYWYQQALGLGLQFLLWYDEGEERNRGNFPPRFSGRQFPNYSSELNVNALELEDSALYLCASSPGTDRSPLHFGNGTRLTVT.